The 22 T cell receptor beta chains in this list originate from one sample, sequenced in a study of a mutant IDH1 vaccine in newly diagnosed glioma. Here immunoSEQ multiplex PCR was the method, and the copy in TCRdb shows in-frame clones only, minus some. The sample consists of some 30,000 clones, approximately 87% of them appearing once. These TCRs are of unknown antigen specificity. Time point denoted: week 23, last vaccination. It was 300 ug of mutant IDH1 20-mer peptide that made up each vaccine dose, given with topical imiquimod. The sample in question was PBMCs, obtained from a glioma patient whose treatment included an IDH1 peptide vaccine. The receptors shown here come from a man between 40 and 49 years old with glioma.

The V and J genes are TRBV11-1 and TRBJ1-2; D uncertain. The V end was cut by 6 bases, the J end by 4 bases, with 12 bases between. This CDR3 contains 13 residues. Per germline, CDR1 SGHAT and CDR2 FQDESV (reference sequence). The CDR3 sequence: CASSPAASYGYTF. CDR3 nucleotide sequence: TGTGCCAGCAGTCCCGCGGCCTCCTATGGCTACACCTTC.

The genes are TRBV29-1 and TRBJ1-1; possible D gene TRBD1, 6 bases. This CDR3 comprises 13 residues. The V gene's germline CDR1 is SQVTM and CDR2 ANQGSEA. Deletions cut 3 bases from V and 2 bases from J, with 10 bases between. CDR3 coding DNA: TGCAGCGTTGATGAGGGGGTAAACACTGAAGCTTTCTTT. Its translation: CSVDEGVNTEAFF.

The genes are TRBV5-6 and TRBJ2-1, with 7 nucleotides matching TRBD1. Germline V gives CDR1 SGHDT, CDR2 YYEEEE. The CDR3 spans 18 residues. V lost 2 bases and J lost 6; bases outside the gene matches: 17. The CDR3: CASSLVEIRQGVGNEQFF. DNA for the CDR3: TGTGCCAGCAGCTTAGTAGAGATACGACAGGGAGTGGGCAATGAGCAGTTCTTC.

The chain couples TRBV28 to TRBJ2-5; D may be TRBD2 (5 bases). V shed 6 bases and J shed 4 bases, with 24 bases lying between them. Germline V gene sequence: CDR1 MDHEN, CDR2 SYDVKM. The CDR3 loop spans 17 amino acids. CDR3: CASSPRLRKRIGETQYF. The CDR3 DNA is TGTGCCAGCAGCCCAAGACTAAGGAAGCGAATCGGAGAGACCCAGTACTTC. The full variable domain, with the rest looked up from reference TRBV28 and TRBJ2-5, is DVKVTQSSRYLVKRTGEKVFLECVQDMDHENMFWYRQDPGLGLRLIYFSYDVKMKEKGDIPEGYSVSREKKERFSLILESASTNQTSMYLCASSPRLRKRIGETQYFGPGTRLLVL.

This clone appeared a single time. The chain employs TRBV6-5 and TRBJ1-5; D is perhaps TRBD1 (6 bases). Trimming took 0 bases from V and 6 from J, leaving 12 bases between them. Germline loops: CDR1 MNHEY, CDR2 SVGAGI. This CDR3 has 15 residues. The CDR3 protein is CASSYSGGAGQPQHF. CDR3 nucleotide sequence: TGTGCCAGCAGTTACTCTGGGGGCGCGGGTCAGCCCCAGCATTTT.

V is TRBV28 and J is TRBJ1-1; D gene unclear. Germline assignment: CDR1 MDHEN and CDR2 SYDVKM. The ends were cut back, 3 bases at V and 5 bases at J, with 19 bases in the middle. The length of the CDR3 is 16 residues. CDR3 sequence reads: CASSLSAELGGTEAFF. As DNA, the CDR3 is TGTGCCAGCAGTTTGTCGGCAGAGCTGGGTGGAACTGAAGCTTTCTTT.

The chain couples TRBV6-1 to TRBJ1-3; 8 bases line up with TRBD1. Germline CDR1 is MNHNS and CDR2 is SASEGT. The J segment lost 0 bases and the V segment lost 3 bases, leaving 4 bases of the junction unmatched. The CDR3 runs to 16 residues. CDR3 protein: CASSEDRASSGNTIYF. As DNA, the CDR3 is TGTGCCAGCAGTGAGGACAGGGCCTCCTCTGGAAACACCATATATTTT.

V usage is TRBV29-1 and J usage is TRBJ2-3, with 12 bases that match TRBD2. V dropped 2 bases and J dropped 1; count of bases not matched to a gene: 1. Germline V CDR1 and CDR2: SQVTM, ANQGSEA. This CDR3 is 15 amino acids long. Here the CDR3 reads CSVERTSGGTDTQYF. The CDR3 nucleotides read TGCAGCGTTGAACGGACTAGCGGGGGCACAGATACGCAGTATTTT.

The chain uses TRBV7-9 and TRBJ1-6; D uncertain. CDR1 and CDR2 from the germline V gene are SEHNR and FQNEAQ (reference sequence). CDR3 length: 15 amino acids. V lost 0 bases and J 7 bases, leaving 10 bases between the germline ends. CDR3 amino acids: CASSLAIGNNSPLHF. The CDR3 DNA follows: TGTGCCAGCAGCTTAGCTATAGGGAACAATTCACCCCTCCACTTT.

The CDR3 protein is CSVEDLEGLNNYGYTF. The CDR3 DNA sequence: TGCAGCGTTGAAGATCTTGAGGGACTAAATAACTATGGCTACACCTTC. The rearrangement links TRBV29-1 to TRBJ1-2, with D possibly matching TRBD1 (5 bases). The CDR3 is made up of 16 amino acids. CDR1 and CDR2 (germline): SQVTM, ANQGSEA. V was pared by 0 bases and J by 1 base, with 15 bases between.

The chain has TRBV6-1 and TRBJ2-7; 10 bases map to TRBD2. The J segment lost 4 bases and the V segment lost 6 bases, leaving 6 bases of the junction unmatched. Germline V gives CDR1 MNHNS, CDR2 SASEGT. The CDR3 is 14 amino acids. In nucleotides, the CDR3 is TGTGCCAGCAGCCCGGGACTAGCGTTGTACGAGCAGTACTTC. It codes for CASSPGLALYEQYF.

The CDR3 DNA follows: TGCAGCGTTGGAGCGGGAGGGGCCTACGAGCAGTACTTC. This translates into CSVGAGGAYEQYF. The chain links TRBV29-1 to TRBJ2-7, with TRBD2 matching 10 bases. V shed 4 bases, J shed 2 bases, and the junction held 2 bases outside the gene matches. The length of the CDR3 is 13 residues. Germline V gene data show CDR1 as SQVTM and CDR2 as ANQGSEA.

This clone has only a few counts. The chain recombines TRBV29-1 with TRBJ1-3, with D hard to call. The V end was cut by 3 bases, the J end by 2 bases, with 8 bases between. The CDR3 has 13 amino acids. The V gene's germline CDR1 is SQVTM and CDR2 ANQGSEA. The CDR3 region is CSVEVATGNTIYF. In DNA form, the CDR3 reads TGCAGCGTTGAGGTGGCGACTGGAAACACCATATATTTT.

This chain uses TRBV27 with TRBJ1-6; TRBD1 matches at 8 bases. CDR1 and CDR2 (germline): MNHEY, SMNVEV (reference sequence). The CDR3 is made up of 16 amino acids. V lost 2 bases, J lost 9 bases, and 9 bases stayed unmatched. This CDR3 is CASSLTMTGVSSPLHF. The CDR3 nucleotides read TGTGCCAGCAGTTTAACCATGACAGGGGTGAGTTCACCCCTCCACTTT.

The chain couples TRBV6-5 to TRBJ1-2; the match to TRBD1 covers 8 bases. Trimming removed 8 bases from V and 4 bases from J; junction bases left unmatched: 9. From germline, CDR1 is MNHEY and CDR2 SVGAGI. The length of the CDR3 is 14 residues. The CDR3 sequence: CASSSGQGSYGYTF. The CDR3 DNA sequence: TGTGCCAGCTCGTCAGGACAGGGTAGCTATGGCTACACCTTC.

This clone has just a few counts. V and J are TRBV19 and TRBJ1-1, with D tentatively TRBD1 (6 bases). Germline V gene sequence: CDR1 LNHDA, CDR2 SQIVND (reference sequence). Trimming cost V 3 bases and J 0 bases, with 17 bases left between them. The CDR3 has 17 residues. The CDR3 here is CASSIMTGHGVNTEAFF. The CDR3 nucleotides read TGTGCCAGTAGTATTATGACAGGCCACGGTGTGAACACTGAAGCTTTCTTT.

The rearrangement links TRBV7-2 to TRBJ1-2; D gene ambiguous. V was trimmed by 4 bases and J by 8 bases, leaving 14 bases between them. Germline CDR1 reads SGHTA; CDR2 reads FQGNSA. The CDR3 has 13 residues. The CDR3 spells CASSSRAASGYTF. The CDR3 coding sequence is TGTGCCAGCAGCTCACGGGCCGCCTCCGGCTACACCTTC.

The chain joins TRBV14 to TRBJ1-2; D ambiguous. This CDR3 has 13 residues. Trimming shortened V by 3 bases and J by 4 bases, and 9 bases separated the two germline ends. Germline CDR1 is SGHDN and CDR2 is FVKESK. The CDR3 sequence: CASSQEATYGYTF. The CDR3 DNA sequence: TGTGCCAGCAGCCAGGAAGCAACCTATGGCTACACCTTC.

V is TRBV2 and J is TRBJ2-5, with a possible D match to TRBD2 (6 bases). CDR1 and CDR2 (germline): SNHLY, FYNNEI. This CDR3 comprises 14 residues. Trimming shortened V by 6 bases and J by 2 bases, and 13 bases separated the two germline ends. CDR3 protein: CASRRSGLQETQYF. The CDR3, as DNA: TGTGCCAGCAGAAGATCGGGACTTCAAGAGACCCAGTACTTC. The full variable domain, in which reference TRBV2 and TRBJ2-5 provide the parts outside the CDR3, is EPEVTQTPSHQVTQMGQEVILRCVPISNHLYFYWYRQILGQKVEFLVSFYNNEISEKSEIFDDQFSVERPDGSNFTLKIRSTKLEDSAMYFCASRRSGLQETQYFGPGTRLLVL.

This chain connects TRBV6-1 to TRBJ2-5; 7 positions match TRBD1. The assigned J gene may be wrong: the sequence end matches TRBJ2-7 better. Germline values: CDR1 MNHNS, CDR2 SASEGT. CDR3 size: 15 residues. DNA for the CDR3: TGTGCCAGCAGTGAAGGAGCAGGGGGTAACCACGAGCAGTACTTC. As protein: CASSEGAGGNHEQYF.

The chain uses TRBV7-9 and TRBJ1-3, with D hard to call. The CDR3 runs 16 residues. Germline V gives CDR1 SEHNR, CDR2 FQNEAQ (reference sequence). Trimming cost V 0 bases and J 0 bases, with 9 bases left between them. This CDR3 reads CASSLALIGSGNTIYF. CDR3 DNA sequence: TGTGCCAGCAGCTTAGCGCTGATAGGCTCTGGAAACACCATATATTTT. The full variable domain, rest sourced from reference TRBV7-9 and TRBJ1-3, is DTGVSQNPRHKITKRGQNVTFRCDPISEHNRLYWYRQTLGQGPEFLTYFQNEAQLEKSRLLSDRFSAERPKGSFSTLEIQRTEQGDSAMYLCASSLALIGSGNTIYFGEGSWLTVV.

This rearrangement joins TRBV5-6 to TRBJ2-4, with TRBD1 matching over 8 bases. V lost 7 bases to trimming and J lost 0 bases; unmatched junction nucleotides: 9. This CDR3 spans 16 amino acids. Germline V gives CDR1 SGHDT, CDR2 YYEEEE. The CDR3 here is CASEFRGRRAKNIQYF. CDR3 nucleotides: TGTGCCAGCGAATTCAGGGGGCGCAGAGCCAAAAACATTCAGTACTTC. Full variable domain (outside the CDR3, taken from reference TRBV5-6 and TRBJ2-4): DAGVTQSPTHLIKTRGQQVTLRCSPKSGHDTVSWYQQALGQGPQFIFQYYEEEERQRGNFPDRFSGHQFPNYSSELNVNALLLGDSALYLCASEFRGRRAKNIQYFGAGTRLSVL.